The clone carrying this T cell receptor (beta chain) was observed a few times. Its antigen is unknown. This entry is derived from a study of identical twins. Healthy Caucasians supplied all donations. MiXCR, applied by TCRdb to the 5' RACE reads, yields one record per CDR3 protein. The sample yields about 210,000 distinct CDR3 sequences, roughly a tenth seen once. Overall study findings and caveats: Weaker excess twin sharing was seen among beta out-of-frame sequences. Conclusions were drawn cross-sectionally by statistical analysis, without following the same donors.

The germline V gene encodes CDR1 SQVTM and CDR2 ANQGSEA. The J segment lost 8 bases and the V segment lost 8 bases, leaving 11 bases of the junction unmatched. The length of the CDR3 is 12 residues. Sequencing was done on a sample of memory (CD45RO+) T cells sorted from blood. This chain joins TRBV29-1 and TRBJ2-5; 7 nucleotides agree with TRBD2. This clonotype originated in a woman aged 18-35 years in good health. The CDR3 DNA reads TGCAGCTTTGTGACTAGCAGGGTTACCCAGTACTTC. It encodes CSFVTSRVTQYF.